This T cell receptor beta chain was sequenced for a study of cytomegalovirus exposure and HLA in healthy donors. Germline V gene data show CDR1 as MNHEY and CDR2 as SVGAGI. V lost 5 bases and J lost 8, with 21 bases in between. This CDR3 is 15 amino acids long. Amplification used 60 Vbeta primers and 13 Jbeta primers. The protocol was immunoSEQ multiplex PCR, while the TCRdb copy is restricted to in-frame clones and leaves out a portion. The sample consists of approximately 100,000 clones, 79% of them appearing once. Specimen: PBMCs. The origin of this receptor is a woman aged 40 to 50 in good health and CMV-seronegative. The chain uses TRBV6-5 and TRBJ1-2; no definite D call. In DNA, the CDR3 is TGTGCCAGCAGTACCTCGTTCTCTGGAGGCGGCGGCTACACCTTC. Residues: CASSTSFSGGGGYTF.